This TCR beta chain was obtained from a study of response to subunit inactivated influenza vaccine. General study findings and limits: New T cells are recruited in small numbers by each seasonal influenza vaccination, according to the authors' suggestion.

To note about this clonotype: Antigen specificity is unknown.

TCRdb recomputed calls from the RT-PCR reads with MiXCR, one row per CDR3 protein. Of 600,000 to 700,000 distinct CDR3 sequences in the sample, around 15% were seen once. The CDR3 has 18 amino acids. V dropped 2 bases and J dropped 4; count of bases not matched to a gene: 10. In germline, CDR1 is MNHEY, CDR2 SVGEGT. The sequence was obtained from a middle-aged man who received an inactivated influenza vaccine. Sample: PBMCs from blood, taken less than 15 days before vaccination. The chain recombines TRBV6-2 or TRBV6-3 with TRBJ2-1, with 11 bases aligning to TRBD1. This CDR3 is CASSYGGPGTGGYNEQFF. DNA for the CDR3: TGTGCCAGCAGTTACGGGGGCCCCGGGACAGGGGGGTACAATGAGCAGTTCTTC.